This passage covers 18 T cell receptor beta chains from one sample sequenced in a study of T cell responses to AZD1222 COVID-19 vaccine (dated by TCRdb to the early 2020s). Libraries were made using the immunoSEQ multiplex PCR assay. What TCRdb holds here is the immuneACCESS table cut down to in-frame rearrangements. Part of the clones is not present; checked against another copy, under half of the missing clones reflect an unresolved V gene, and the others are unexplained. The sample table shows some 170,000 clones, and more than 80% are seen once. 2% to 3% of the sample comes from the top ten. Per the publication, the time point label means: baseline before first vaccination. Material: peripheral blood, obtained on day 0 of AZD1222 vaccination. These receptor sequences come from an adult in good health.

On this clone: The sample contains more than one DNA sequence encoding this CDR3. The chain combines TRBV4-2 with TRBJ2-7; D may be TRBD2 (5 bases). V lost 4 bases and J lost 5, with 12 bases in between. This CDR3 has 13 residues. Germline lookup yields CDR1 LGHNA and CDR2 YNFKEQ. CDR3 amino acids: CASSPRAGDEQYF. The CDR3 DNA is TGTGCCAGCAGCCCCCGAGCCGGGGACGAGCAGTACTTC.

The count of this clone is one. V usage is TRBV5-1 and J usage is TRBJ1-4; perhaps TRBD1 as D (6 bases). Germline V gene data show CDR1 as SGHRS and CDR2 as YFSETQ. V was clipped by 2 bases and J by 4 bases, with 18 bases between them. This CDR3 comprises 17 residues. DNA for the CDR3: TGCGCCAGCAGCTTTTATCCCGGACAGCGCTATAATGAAAAACTGTTTTTT. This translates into CASSFYPGQRYNEKLFF.

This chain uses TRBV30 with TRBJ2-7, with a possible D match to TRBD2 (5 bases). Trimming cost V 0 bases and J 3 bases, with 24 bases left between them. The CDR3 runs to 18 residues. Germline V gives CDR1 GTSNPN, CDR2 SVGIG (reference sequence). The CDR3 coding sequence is TGTGCCTGGAGTGTGGGGTACCGGGATCGGGCGCGGAACTACGAGCAGTACTTC. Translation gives CAWSVGYRDRARNYEQYF. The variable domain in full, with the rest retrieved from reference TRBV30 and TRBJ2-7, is SQTIHQWPATLVQPVGSPLSLECTVEGTSNPNLYWYRQAAGRGLQLLFYSVGIGQISSEVPQNLSASRPQDRQFILSSKKLLLSDSGFYLCAWSVGYRDRARNYEQYFGPGTRLTVT.

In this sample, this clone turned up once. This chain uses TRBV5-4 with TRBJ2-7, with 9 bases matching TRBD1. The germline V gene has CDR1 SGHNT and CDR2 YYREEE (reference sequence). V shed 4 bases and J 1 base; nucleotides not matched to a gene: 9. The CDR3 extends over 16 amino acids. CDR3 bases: TGTGCCAGCAGCGCACGACCGACAGGGGGATCCTACGAGCAGTACTTC. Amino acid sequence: CASSARPTGGSYEQYF.

The CDR3 region has the DNA TGCGCCAGCAGCCAAGTTCCAGGGGTCTACGAGCAGTACTTC. It codes for CASSQVPGVYEQYF. The J gene is TRBJ2-7, the V gene TRBV4-1, with a weak D call TRBD1 (6 bases). Trimming cost V 1 base and J 3 bases, with 10 bases left between them. The CDR3 spans 14 residues. Germline V lookup: CDR1 MGHRA, CDR2 YSYEKL.

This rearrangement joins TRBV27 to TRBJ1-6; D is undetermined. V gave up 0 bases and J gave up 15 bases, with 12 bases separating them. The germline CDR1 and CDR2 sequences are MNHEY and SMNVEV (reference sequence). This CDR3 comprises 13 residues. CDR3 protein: CASSLSGPKLLHF. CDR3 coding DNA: TGTGCCAGCAGTTTATCAGGCCCGAAGCTCCTCCACTTT.

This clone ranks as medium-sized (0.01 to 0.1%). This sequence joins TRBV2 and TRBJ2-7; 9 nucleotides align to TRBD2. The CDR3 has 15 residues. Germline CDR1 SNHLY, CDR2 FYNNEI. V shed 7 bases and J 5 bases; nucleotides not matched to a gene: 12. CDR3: CASTQRGGRADEQYF. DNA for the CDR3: TGTGCCAGCACCCAAAGGGGCGGGAGGGCCGACGAGCAGTACTTC. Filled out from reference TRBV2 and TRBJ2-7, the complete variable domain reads EPEVTQTPSHQVTQMGQEVILRCVPISNHLYFYWYRQILGQKVEFLVSFYNNEISEKSEIFDDQFSVERPDGSNFTLKIRSTKLEDSAMYFCASTQRGGRADEQYFGPGTRLTVT.

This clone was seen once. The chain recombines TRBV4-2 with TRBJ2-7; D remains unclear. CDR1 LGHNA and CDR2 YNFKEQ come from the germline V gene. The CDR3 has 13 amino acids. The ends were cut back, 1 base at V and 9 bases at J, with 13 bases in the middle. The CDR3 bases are TGTGCCAGCAGCCAAGCAGACCCTTCTCGGCAGTACTTC. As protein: CASSQADPSRQYF.

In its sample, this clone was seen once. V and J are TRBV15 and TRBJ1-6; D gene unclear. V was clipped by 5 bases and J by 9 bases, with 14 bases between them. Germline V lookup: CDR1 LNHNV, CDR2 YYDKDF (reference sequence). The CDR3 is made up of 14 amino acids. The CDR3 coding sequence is TGTGCCACCAGCTCCCGGGAGAAAGGTTCACCCCTCCACTTT. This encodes CATSSREKGSPLHF.

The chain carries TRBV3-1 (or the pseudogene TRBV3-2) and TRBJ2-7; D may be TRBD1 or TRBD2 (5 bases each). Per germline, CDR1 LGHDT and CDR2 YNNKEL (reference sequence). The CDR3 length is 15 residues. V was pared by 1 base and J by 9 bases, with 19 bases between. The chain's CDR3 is CASSQVPGSSFGQYF. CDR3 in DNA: TGTGCCAGCAGCCAAGTCCCAGGGAGTTCTTTTGGGCAGTACTTC.

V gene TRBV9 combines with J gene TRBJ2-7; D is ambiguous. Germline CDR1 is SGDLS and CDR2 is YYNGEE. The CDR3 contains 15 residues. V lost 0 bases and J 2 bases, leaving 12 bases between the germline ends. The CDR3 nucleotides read TGTGCCAGCAGCGTAGGTGACGGTGGCCCCTACGAGCAGTACTTC. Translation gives CASSVGDGGPYEQYF.

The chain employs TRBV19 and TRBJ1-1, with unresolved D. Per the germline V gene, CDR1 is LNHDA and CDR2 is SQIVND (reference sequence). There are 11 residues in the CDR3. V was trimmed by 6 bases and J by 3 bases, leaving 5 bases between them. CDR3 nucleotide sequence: TGTGCCAGTAGGAGAGACACTGAAGCTTTCTTT. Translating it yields CASRRDTEAFF.

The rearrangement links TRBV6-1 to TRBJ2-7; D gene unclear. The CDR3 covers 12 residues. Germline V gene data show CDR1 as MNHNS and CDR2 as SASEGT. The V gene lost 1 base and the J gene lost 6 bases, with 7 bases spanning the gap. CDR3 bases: TGTGCCAGCAGTGAAGTCGGACGCGAGCAGTACTTC. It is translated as CASSEVGREQYF.

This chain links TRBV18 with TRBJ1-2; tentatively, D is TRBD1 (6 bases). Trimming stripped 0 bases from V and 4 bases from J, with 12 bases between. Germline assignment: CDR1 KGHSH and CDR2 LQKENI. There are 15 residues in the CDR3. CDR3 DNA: TGTGCCAGCTCACCACCGAACAGGGAAGGCTATGGCTACACCTTC. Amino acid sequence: CASSPPNREGYGYTF.

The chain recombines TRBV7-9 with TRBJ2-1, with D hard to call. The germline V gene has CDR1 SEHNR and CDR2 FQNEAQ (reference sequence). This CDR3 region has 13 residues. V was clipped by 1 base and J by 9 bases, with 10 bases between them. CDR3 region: CASSLGLVGEQFF. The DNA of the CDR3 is TGTGCCAGCAGCTTAGGGCTAGTGGGTGAGCAGTTCTTC.

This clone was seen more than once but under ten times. CDR3 coding DNA: TGTGCCAGCAGCGTAGCTATGGGGGGGAACACTGAAGCTTTCTTT. It encodes CASSVAMGGNTEAFF. This chain joins TRBV9 and TRBJ1-1, with a weak D call TRBD1 (5 bases). Germline V gene data show CDR1 as SGDLS and CDR2 as YYNGEE. The CDR3 covers 15 residues. Trimming pared 0 bases from V and 1 base from J, leaving 10 bases between.

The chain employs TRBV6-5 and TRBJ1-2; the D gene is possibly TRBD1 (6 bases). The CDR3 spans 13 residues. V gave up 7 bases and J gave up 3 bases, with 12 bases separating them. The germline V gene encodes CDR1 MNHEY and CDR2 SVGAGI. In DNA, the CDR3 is TGTGCCAGCACCACACAGGGTTACTATGGCTACACCTTC. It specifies CASTTQGYYGYTF.

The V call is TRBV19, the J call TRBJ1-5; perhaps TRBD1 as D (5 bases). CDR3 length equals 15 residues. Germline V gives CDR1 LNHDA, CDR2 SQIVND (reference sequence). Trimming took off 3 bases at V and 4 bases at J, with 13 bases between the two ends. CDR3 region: CASSMGQGENQPQHF. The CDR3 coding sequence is TGTGCCAGTAGTATGGGGCAGGGAGAAAATCAGCCCCAGCATTTT.